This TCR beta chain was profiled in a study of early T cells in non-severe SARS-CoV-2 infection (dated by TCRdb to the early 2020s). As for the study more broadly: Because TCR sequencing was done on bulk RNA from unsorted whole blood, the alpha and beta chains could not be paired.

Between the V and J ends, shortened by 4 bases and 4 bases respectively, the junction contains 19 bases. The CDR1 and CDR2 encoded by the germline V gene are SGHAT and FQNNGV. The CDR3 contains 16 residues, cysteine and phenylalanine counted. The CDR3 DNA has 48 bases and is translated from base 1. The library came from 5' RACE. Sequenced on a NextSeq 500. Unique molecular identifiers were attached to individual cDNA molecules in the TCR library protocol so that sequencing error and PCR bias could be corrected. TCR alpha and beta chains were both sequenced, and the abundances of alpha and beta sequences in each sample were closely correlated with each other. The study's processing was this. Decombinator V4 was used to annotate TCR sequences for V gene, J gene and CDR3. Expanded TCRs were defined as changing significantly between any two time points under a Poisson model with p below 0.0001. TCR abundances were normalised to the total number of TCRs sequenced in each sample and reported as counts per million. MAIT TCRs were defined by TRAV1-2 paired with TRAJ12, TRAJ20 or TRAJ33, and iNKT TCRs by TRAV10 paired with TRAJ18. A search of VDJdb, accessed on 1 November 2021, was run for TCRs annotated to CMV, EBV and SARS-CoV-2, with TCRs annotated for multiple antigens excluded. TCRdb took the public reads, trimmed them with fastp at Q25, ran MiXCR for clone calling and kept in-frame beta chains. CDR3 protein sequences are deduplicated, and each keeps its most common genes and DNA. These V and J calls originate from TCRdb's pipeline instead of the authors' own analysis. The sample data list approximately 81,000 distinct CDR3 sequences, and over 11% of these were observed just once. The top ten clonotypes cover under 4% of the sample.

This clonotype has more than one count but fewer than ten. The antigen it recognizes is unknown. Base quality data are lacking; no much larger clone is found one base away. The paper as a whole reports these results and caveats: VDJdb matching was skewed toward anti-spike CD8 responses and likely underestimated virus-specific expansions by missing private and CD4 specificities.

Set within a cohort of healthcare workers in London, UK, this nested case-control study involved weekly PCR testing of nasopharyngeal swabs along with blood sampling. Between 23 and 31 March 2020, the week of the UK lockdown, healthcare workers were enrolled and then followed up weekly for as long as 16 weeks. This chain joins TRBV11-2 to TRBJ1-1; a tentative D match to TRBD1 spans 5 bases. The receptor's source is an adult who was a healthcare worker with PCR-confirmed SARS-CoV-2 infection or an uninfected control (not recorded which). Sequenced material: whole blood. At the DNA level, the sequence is TGTGCCAGCAGCTCCCCGGCAAAGGGGTCGACCACTGAAGCTTTCTTT. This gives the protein CASSSPAKGSTTEAFF.